Below, 28 T cell receptor beta chains from the same sample are listed, as sequenced in a study of Tregs in tolerant kidney transplant recipients. Sequencing used immunoSEQ multiplex PCR; TCRdb keeps in-frame clones, though not all of them. This repertoire comprises about 23,000 clones; its ten largest clones make up roughly 3.7%. The nonmyeloablative bone marrow transplants came from related graft donors, with transient mixed chimerism. The source was CD4+ T cells from blood (PBMCs), collected 6 months after the transplant. The receptors were gathered from a human patient who received a combined kidney and bone marrow transplant. The graft donor may have contributed some T cells.

This clone is classed as medium-sized (0.01 to 0.1%) by frequency. The read finishes 3 residues shy of the CDR3 end, and the germline J gene is used to complete it. The chain is built from TRBV5-1 and TRBJ1-2; weak D call: TRBD1 (6 bases). The CDR3 spans 16 residues. V lost 0 bases, J lost 6 bases, and 18 bases lay in between. Germline V gene data show CDR1 as SGHRS and CDR2 as YFSETQ. CDR3 loop: CASSLAAGARLHGYTF. The sequenced part of the CDR3 DNA is TGCGCCAGCAGCTTGGCGGCAGGGGCGCGACTCCATGGC.

With respect to this clone: From the germline J gene comes the end of the CDR3, since the read stops 3 residues before it. The V gene is TRBV2, the J gene TRBJ2-1; 12 bases match TRBD2. Looked up from germline, CDR1 is SNHLY and CDR2 is FYNNEI. Trimming at V came to 6 bases and at J to 5 bases, leaving 8 bases not matched to a gene. The CDR3 loop spans 16 amino acids. The chain's CDR3 is CASRKGTSGRNNEQFF. CDR3 DNA (partial): TGTGCCAGCAGGAAAGGCACTAGCGGGAGGAACAATGAG.

About this clone itself: The DNA ends 3 residues before the CDR3 does, and the rest of the CDR3 is filled in from the germline J gene. The chain is built from TRBV5-1 and TRBJ1-1; D is undetermined. Germline-derived CDR1 and CDR2 are SGHRS and YFSETQ. The CDR3 runs to 17 residues. V was shortened by 4 bases and J by 1 base, with 20 bases between the two germline ends. CDR3 DNA (partial): TGCGCCAGCAGCCCTGGACTTCGGGGTCAGTCGAACACTGAA. This gives the protein CASSPGLRGQSNTE. The entire CDR3 reads CASSPGLRGQSNTEAFF.

About this clone itself: Coverage ceases 3 residues before the CDR3 finishes, and the germline J gene fills in the end. This chain joins TRBV19 and TRBJ2-1; no reliable D call. The CDR3 runs to 13 residues. Trimming stripped 5 bases from V and 9 bases from J, with 14 bases between. Germline assignment: CDR1 LNHDA and CDR2 SQIVND (reference sequence). The CDR3 DNA, read in part, is TGTGCCAGTAGTCCCTTGGCGGTACGTGAG. The encoded protein is CASSPLAVRE. Given in full, the CDR3 is CASSPLAVREQFF.

A word on this clone: The DNA ends 3 residues before the CDR3 does, and the rest of the CDR3 is filled in from the germline J gene. This sequence joins TRBV6-2 or TRBV6-3 and TRBJ1-3; possible D gene TRBD1, 6 bases. The V end lost 8 bases, the J end lost 4 bases, and 12 bases lay between the germline ends. Germline lookup yields CDR1 MNHEY and CDR2 SVGEGT. This CDR3 is built from 13 residues. CDR3 residues: CASYPGQGNTIYF. The part of the CDR3 DNA that was read is TGTGCCAGCTATCCGGGACAAGGAAACACC.

A word on this clone: The missing CDR3 end, 3 residues past where the read stops, is filled in from the germline J gene. The chain joins TRBV7-8 to TRBJ2-5; TRBD2 agrees at 11 bases. Unmatched junction bases numbered 5, after V lost 3 bases and J lost 5 bases. The V gene's germline CDR1 is SGHVS and CDR2 FQNEAQ. The CDR3 length is 15 residues. The chain's CDR3 is CASSFRASGGETQYF. The sequenced part of the CDR3 DNA is TGTGCCAGCAGCTTTCGGGCTAGCGGGGGGGAGACC.

A note on this clone: The CDR3 is cut off 3 residues early in the read; its end comes from the germline J gene. The rearrangement uses TRBV15 and TRBJ1-5; D is undetermined. Trimming pared 1 base from V and 1 base from J, leaving 11 bases between. Germline CDR1 is LNHNV and CDR2 is YYDKDF (reference sequence). The CDR3 consists of 16 residues. CDR3 amino acids: CATSRVKSRSNQPQHF. The part of the CDR3 DNA that was read is TGTGCCACCAGCAGAGTAAAGTCTAGGAGCAATCAGCCC.

In the case of this clone: The DNA ends 3 residues before the CDR3 does, and the rest of the CDR3 is filled in from the germline J gene. V and J are TRBV20-1 and TRBJ2-5; TRBD2 matches at 12 bases. Germline CDR1 and CDR2: DFQATT and SNEGSKA (reference sequence). V was pared by 1 base and J by 5 bases, with 5 bases of the junction left unmatched. The CDR3 length is 15 residues. The CDR3 DNA, read in part, is TGCAGTGCTAGAGTTTTTGGGACTAGCGGGGAGACC. Residues: CSARVFGTSGET. The CDR3 reads in full as CSARVFGTSGETQYF.

Remarks on this clone: The read gets to within 3 residues of the CDR3 end, and the germline J gene fills in the rest. The chain is built from TRBV2 and TRBJ1-6; D is possibly TRBD1 (6 bases). Germline V gene lookup returns CDR1 SNHLY and CDR2 FYNNEI. V lost 5 bases and J lost 7, with 12 bases in between. CDR3 length: 14 amino acids. The part of the CDR3 DNA that was read is TGTGCCAGCAGTCCCCCGGGGGGCAATTCACCC. It encodes CASSPPGGNSP. In full, the CDR3 reads CASSPPGGNSPLHF.

Notes on this clone: The DNA ends 3 residues before the CDR3 does, and the rest of the CDR3 is filled in from the germline J gene. The chain joins TRBV7-2 to TRBJ1-2, with 12 bases fitting TRBD1. With 7 bases clipped from V and 4 bases from J, the junction kept 4 bases outside the gene matches. Germline V gene lookup returns CDR1 SGHTA and CDR2 FQGNSA. The CDR3 has 14 amino acids. The covered CDR3 bases are TGTGCCAGCACCGGGACAGGGGGCCCCTATGGC. Translating gives CASTGTGGPYG. The full CDR3 is CASTGTGGPYGYTF.

Concerning this clone itself: The observed sequence ends 3 residues before the CDR3 terminus, with the missing tail filled in from the germline J gene. The rearrangement uses TRBV6-1 and TRBJ2-2, with a weak D call TRBD1 (5 bases). The germline V gene has CDR1 MNHNS and CDR2 SASEGT. CDR3 length equals 14 residues. V lost 2 bases and J lost 7, with 11 bases in between. The CDR3 reads CASSESGRIGELFF. The CDR3 DNA, read in part, is TGTGCCAGCAGTGAATCAGGGCGGATCGGGGAG.

On this clone: The read halts 3 residues ahead of the CDR3 end, with the missing end drawn from the germline J gene. The chain employs TRBV19 and TRBJ1-1; TRBD1 agrees at 9 bases. Per germline, CDR1 LNHDA and CDR2 SQIVND (reference sequence). The CDR3 has 17 residues. V lost 1 base to trimming and J lost 0 bases; unmatched junction nucleotides: 6. CDR3 sequence reads: CASSIGLRTGVNTEAFF. The covered CDR3 bases are TGTGCCAGTAGTATAGGGCTGCGGACAGGGGTGAACACTGAA.

About this clone: The read ends 3 residues shy of where the CDR3 ends; the end is completed using the germline J gene. The rearrangement links TRBV5-1 to TRBJ2-3; TRBD1 agrees at 7 bases. Trimming took 2 bases from V and 1 from J; bases not matched to a gene: 4. This CDR3 is built from 15 residues. Germline CDR1 SGHRS, CDR2 YFSETQ. The sequenced part of the CDR3 DNA is TGCGCCAGCAGCTTAGGGGGCCGGCGCACAGATACG. Protein: CASSLGGRRTDT. The entire CDR3 protein reads CASSLGGRRTDTQYF.

Concerning this clone itself: The CDR3 extends 3 residues past the end of the read, so its final part is completed from the germline J gene. This rearrangement joins TRBV5-4 to TRBJ2-5; D perhaps matches TRBD1 (6 bases). Trimming removed 4 bases from V and 5 bases from J, with 18 bases in between. This CDR3 is built from 15 residues. Germline CDR1 is SGHNT and CDR2 is YYREEE (reference sequence). The CDR3 bases that were read are TGTGCCAGCAGCCCGGCCAGGGGTTTCCGTGAGACC. This translates into CASSPARGFRET. The entire CDR3 sequence reads CASSPARGFRETQYF.

With respect to this clone: The sequence runs out 3 residues before the end of the CDR3; the remainder is reconstructed from the germline J gene. The chain couples TRBV5-1 to TRBJ1-2; D uncertain. Germline V gene sequence: CDR1 SGHRS, CDR2 YFSETQ. The CDR3 contains 16 residues. The CDR3 DNA, read in part, is TGCGCCAGCAGCTCGGGAACTTTCCTAGCCAAAAACATT. This encodes CASSSGTFLAKNI. The CDR3, in full, reads CASSSGTFLAKNIYTF.

Notes on this clone: With the read ending 3 residues before the CDR3 end, the germline J gene is used to fill in that end. V usage is TRBV18 and J usage is TRBJ1-3, with TRBD1 matching 7 bases. This CDR3 spans 15 amino acids. J was trimmed by 0 bases and V by 4 bases; bases with no gene match: 3. Germline CDR1 reads KGHSH; CDR2 reads LQKENI. CDR3 residues: CASSLGQASGNTIYF. The CDR3 DNA, read in part, is TGTGCCAGCTCACTAGGACAGGCCTCTGGAAACACC. Supplemented by reference TRBV18 and TRBJ1-3, the full variable domain reads NAGVMQNPRHLVRRRGQEARLRCSPMKGHSHVYWYRQLPEEGLKFMVYLQKENIIDESGMPKERFSAEFPKEGPSILRIQQVVRGDSAAYFCASSLGQASGNTIYFGEGSWLTVV.

Comments on this clone: The CDR3 is cut off 3 residues early in the read; its end comes from the germline J gene. J is TRBJ2-1 and V is TRBV18, with 10 bases lining up with TRBD2. V lost 3 bases, J lost 7 bases, and 6 bases stayed unmatched. CDR1 KGHSH and CDR2 LQKENI come from the germline V gene. The CDR3 is 15 residues long. The DNA read from the CDR3 is TGTGCCAGCTCACCGCTAGCGGGAGCTATAAATGAG. It is translated as CASSPLAGAINE. The complete CDR3 protein is CASSPLAGAINEQFF.

The CDR3 DNA, read in part, is TGTGCCAGCACCGAAGGGGGAGGGATGAACACTGAA. Translated, it gives CASTEGGGMNTE. The whole CDR3 reads CASTEGGGMNTEAFF. The chain uses TRBV6-2 or TRBV6-3 and TRBJ1-1; D perhaps matches TRBD1 (6 bases). The CDR3 end lies 3 residues beyond the end of the read and is filled in from the germline J gene. Germline assignment: CDR1 MNHEY and CDR2 SVGEGT. V was pared by 7 bases and J by 0 bases, with 15 bases between. The CDR3 sequence is 15 residues long.

Concerning this clone itself: With the read ending 3 residues before the CDR3 end, the germline J gene is used to fill in that end. The chain recombines TRBV6-2 or TRBV6-3 with TRBJ2-7; D is unclear. V dropped 0 bases and J dropped 3 bases, with 6 bases sitting between them. Germline lookup yields CDR1 MNHEY and CDR2 SVGEGT. CDR3 size: 13 residues. The CDR3 sequence: CASSYSTGYEQYF. CDR3 bases read: TGTGCCAGCAGTTACTCGACGGGCTACGAG.

A word on this clone: The read stops 3 residues short of the end of the CDR3; the missing end is completed from the germline J gene. V gene TRBV6-7 combines with J gene TRBJ1-1; TRBD1 might be the D (6 bases). Being an ORF, TRBV6-7 has a function that is uncertain. The length of the CDR3 is 13 residues. Trimming stripped 6 bases from V and 1 base from J, with 9 bases between. The CDR3 spells CASRQGRNTEAFF. The sequenced part of the CDR3 DNA is TGTGCCAGCAGACAGGGTCGGAACACTGAA.

A remark on this clone: The observed sequence ends 3 residues before the CDR3 terminus, with the missing tail filled in from the germline J gene. V gene TRBV7-2 combines with J gene TRBJ2-4; 8 bases are a match to TRBD2. The V gene end was trimmed by 7 bases and the J gene end by 6 bases; junction bases not matched to a gene: 8. The CDR3 covers 14 residues. The germline CDR1 and CDR2 sequences are SGHTA and FQGNSA. Here the CDR3 reads CASNLTSDRNIQYF. The covered CDR3 bases are TGTGCCAGCAACTTGACTAGCGACAGAAACATT.

Points on this clone: The CDR3 end is not reached by the read, which stops 3 residues before it; the germline J gene fills it in. The gene calls are TRBV19 and TRBJ2-7; possibly TRBD2 for D (6 bases). Trimming pared 1 base from V and 4 bases from J, leaving 14 bases between. Germline V gene data show CDR1 as LNHDA and CDR2 as SQIVND (reference sequence). The CDR3 loop spans 15 amino acids. This chain's CDR3 is CASSIVASAPYEQYF. The CDR3 DNA, read in part, is TGTGCCAGTAGTATAGTGGCTAGCGCCCCGTACGAG.

Incomplete CDR3 DNA: TGTGCTAGTGGTTTGGTACCCAAAGAGGGACAGAAAGAGACC. It is translated as CASGLVPKEGQKET. The CDR3 as a whole reads CASGLVPKEGQKETQYF. The J gene is TRBJ2-5, the V gene TRBV12-5, with TRBD1 matching 7 bases. The read ends 3 residues early relative to the CDR3; the germline J gene fills the gap. V gave up 0 bases and J gave up 3 bases; unmatched junction bases: 10. CDR1 and CDR2 (germline): LGHNT, FRNRAP. The CDR3 spans 17 residues.

Details on this clone: The read is 3 residues too short to cover the CDR3 end, so that end is filled in from the germline J gene. The rearrangement joins TRBV25-1 to TRBJ1-2; the D gene is possibly TRBD1 (6 bases). The germline V gene encodes CDR1 MGHDK and CDR2 SYGVNS. V lost 2 bases, J lost 6 bases, and 16 bases lay in between. CDR3 length equals 15 residues. The DNA read from the CDR3 is TGTGCCAGCAGTGAAAGATTTCAGGGGAGTGATGGC. Translation gives CASSERFQGSDG. The entire CDR3 is CASSERFQGSDGYTF.

This CDR3 reads CAWNRQGAGYEQYF. Incomplete CDR3 DNA: TGTGCCTGGAATCGACAGGGGGCAGGCTACGAG. The genes are TRBV30 and TRBJ2-7; 10 positions agree with TRBD1. The read finishes 3 residues shy of the CDR3 end, and the germline J gene is used to complete it. This CDR3 is 14 amino acids long. CDR1 is GTSNPN, CDR2 SVGIG, per germline (reference sequence). V was pared by 4 bases and J by 3 bases, with 6 bases of the junction left unmatched.

As to this clone: The read ends 3 residues before the CDR3 terminus; that terminus is restored from the germline J gene. The rearrangement uses TRBV2 and TRBJ1-2; 7 positions agree with TRBD1. The V gene's germline CDR1 is SNHLY and CDR2 FYNNEI. This CDR3 is built from 13 residues. The CDR3 reads CASTPGGRSGYTF. The sequenced part of the CDR3 DNA is TGTGCCAGCACGCCAGGGGGGAGGTCCGGC.

On this clone itself: Read sequence stops 3 residues before the CDR3 end, and the germline J gene provides the missing end. J is TRBJ1-4 and V is TRBV20-1; TRBD1 is a possible D gene (5 bases). This CDR3 is 14 amino acids long. V was shortened by 3 bases and J by 3 bases, with 11 bases between the two germline ends. Looked up from germline, CDR1 is DFQATT and CDR2 is SNEGSKA (reference sequence). The part of the CDR3 DNA that was read is TGCAGTGCTAGGATAGCAGGGCCTAATGAAAAA. This codes for CSARIAGPNEK. The full CDR3 protein reads CSARIAGPNEKLFF.

Remarks on this clone: The sequenced fragment ends 3 residues before the CDR3 boundary, so the rest is inferred from the germline J gene. The rearrangement links TRBV5-1 to TRBJ2-5; TRBD1 matches at 7 bases. The CDR3 spans 12 residues. Trimming removed 4 bases from V and 5 bases from J; junction bases left unmatched: 2. Germline CDR1 reads SGHRS; CDR2 reads YFSETQ. The CDR3 loop is CASSARGETQYF. The CDR3 bases that were read are TGCGCCAGCAGCGCCAGGGGGGAGACC.